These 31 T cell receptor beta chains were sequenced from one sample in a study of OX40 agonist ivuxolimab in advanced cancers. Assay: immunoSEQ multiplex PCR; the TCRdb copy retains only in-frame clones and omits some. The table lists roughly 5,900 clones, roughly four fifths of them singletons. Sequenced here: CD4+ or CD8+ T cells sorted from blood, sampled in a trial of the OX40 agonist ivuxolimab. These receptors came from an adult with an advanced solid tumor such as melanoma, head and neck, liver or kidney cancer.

CDR3 loop: CASSPSGPPKAYEQYF. The CDR3 DNA is TGTGCCAGCAGCCCCAGCGGACCCCCAAAGGCCTACGAGCAGTACTTC. The chain couples TRBV7-9 to TRBJ2-7; a possible D gene is TRBD2 (5 bases). The CDR3 has 16 amino acids. From germline, CDR1 is SEHNR and CDR2 FQNEAQ (reference sequence). V was cut by 5 bases and J by 2 bases, with 19 bases left in between. The full variable domain, with the rest looked up from reference TRBV7-9 and TRBJ2-7, is DTGVSQNPRHKITKRGQNVTFRCDPISEHNRLYWYRQTLGQGPEFLTYFQNEAQLEKSRLLSDRFSAERPKGSFSTLEIQRTEQGDSAMYLCASSPSGPPKAYEQYFGPGTRLTVT.

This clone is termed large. The CDR3 sequence is CASSQDRLCTF. CDR3 nucleotide sequence: TGCGCCAGCAGCCAAGACAGGCTTTGCACCTTC. The V and J genes are TRBV4-1 and TRBJ1-2; unclear D gene. The CDR3 covers 11 residues. V dropped 0 bases and J dropped 13 bases, with 9 bases sitting between them. The germline V gene has CDR1 MGHRA and CDR2 YSYEKL.

This chain's CDR3 is CASTISGITEQFF. The CDR3 DNA reads TGTGCCAGCACCATTTCGGGGATCACTGAGCAGTTCTTC. The V gene is TRBV5-4, the J gene TRBJ2-1; possible D gene TRBD2, 5 bases. The V and J ends lost 6 bases and 9 bases respectively, with 16 bases between them. Looked up from germline, CDR1 is SGHNT and CDR2 is YYREEE (reference sequence). CDR3 length equals 13 residues.

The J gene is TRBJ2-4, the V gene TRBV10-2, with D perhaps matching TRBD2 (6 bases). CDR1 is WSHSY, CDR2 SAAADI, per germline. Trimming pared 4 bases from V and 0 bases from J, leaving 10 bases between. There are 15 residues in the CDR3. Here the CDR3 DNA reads TGCGCCAGCAGTGCCGGGACTCCAGCCAAAAACATTCAGTACTTC. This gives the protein CASSAGTPAKNIQYF.

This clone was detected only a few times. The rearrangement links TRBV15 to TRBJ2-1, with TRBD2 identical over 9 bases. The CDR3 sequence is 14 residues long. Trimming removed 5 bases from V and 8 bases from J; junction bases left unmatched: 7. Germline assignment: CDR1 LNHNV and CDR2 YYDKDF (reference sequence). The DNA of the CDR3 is TGTGCCACCAGCGGGACTAGCTTGGGGGATGAGCAGTTCTTC. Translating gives CATSGTSLGDEQFF.

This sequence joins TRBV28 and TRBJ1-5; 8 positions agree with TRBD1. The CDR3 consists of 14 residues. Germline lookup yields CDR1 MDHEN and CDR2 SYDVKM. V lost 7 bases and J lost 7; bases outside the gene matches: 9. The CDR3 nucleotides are TGTGCCAGCAATACGGCAGGGGGCGGGCAGCCCCAGCATTTT. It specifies CASNTAGGGQPQHF.

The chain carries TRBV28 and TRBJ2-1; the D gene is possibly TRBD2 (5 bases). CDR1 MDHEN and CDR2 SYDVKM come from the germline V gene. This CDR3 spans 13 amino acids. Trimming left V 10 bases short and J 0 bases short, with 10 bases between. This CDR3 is CATVGSSYNEQFF. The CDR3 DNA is TGTGCCACCGTTGGGAGCTCCTACAATGAGCAGTTCTTC.

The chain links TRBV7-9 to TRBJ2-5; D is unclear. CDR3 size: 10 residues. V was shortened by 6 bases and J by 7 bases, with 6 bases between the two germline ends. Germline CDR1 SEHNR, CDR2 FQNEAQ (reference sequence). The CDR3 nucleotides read TGTGCCAGCAGGGGCAGGACCCAGTACTTC. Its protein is CASRGRTQYF.

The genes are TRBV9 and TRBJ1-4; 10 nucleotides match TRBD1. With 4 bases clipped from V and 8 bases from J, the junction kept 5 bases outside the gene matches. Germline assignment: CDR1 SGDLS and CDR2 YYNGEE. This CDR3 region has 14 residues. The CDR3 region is CASSLTGGAEKLFF. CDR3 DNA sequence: TGTGCCAGCAGCCTGACAGGGGGCGCGGAAAAACTGTTTTTT.

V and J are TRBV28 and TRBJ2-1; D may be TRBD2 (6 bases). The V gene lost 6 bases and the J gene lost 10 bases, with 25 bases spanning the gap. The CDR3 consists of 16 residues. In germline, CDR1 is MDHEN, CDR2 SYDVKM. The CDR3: CASSPRPQGLSREQFF. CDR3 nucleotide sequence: TGTGCCAGCAGCCCTAGGCCCCAGGGACTGTCCAGGGAGCAGTTCTTC.

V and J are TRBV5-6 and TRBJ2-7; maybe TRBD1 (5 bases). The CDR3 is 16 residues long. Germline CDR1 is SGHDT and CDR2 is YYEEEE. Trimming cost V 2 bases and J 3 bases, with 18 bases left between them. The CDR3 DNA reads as TGTGCCAGCAGCTTCCGACCCCCTCAGCAGGGCTACGAGCAGTACTTC. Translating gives CASSFRPPQQGYEQYF.

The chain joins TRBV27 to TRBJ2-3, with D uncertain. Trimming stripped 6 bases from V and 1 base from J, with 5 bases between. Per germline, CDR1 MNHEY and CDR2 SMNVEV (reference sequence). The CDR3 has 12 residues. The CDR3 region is CASSLGTDTQYF. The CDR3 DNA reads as TGTGCCAGCAGCCTAGGCACAGATACGCAGTATTTT.

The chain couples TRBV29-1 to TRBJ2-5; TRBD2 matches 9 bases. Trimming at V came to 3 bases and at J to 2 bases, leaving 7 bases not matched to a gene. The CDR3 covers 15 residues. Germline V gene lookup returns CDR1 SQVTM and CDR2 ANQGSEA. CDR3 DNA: TGCAGCGTTGAGTTAGCGGGAGAGGAACAAGAGACCCAGTACTTC. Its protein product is CSVELAGEEQETQYF.

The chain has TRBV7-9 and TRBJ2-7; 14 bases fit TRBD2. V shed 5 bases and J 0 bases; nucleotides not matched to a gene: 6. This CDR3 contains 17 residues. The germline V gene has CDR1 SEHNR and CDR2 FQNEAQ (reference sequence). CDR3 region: CASSQTSGGAPSYEQYF. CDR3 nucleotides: TGTGCCAGCAGCCAGACTAGCGGGGGGGCCCCCTCCTACGAGCAGTACTTC.

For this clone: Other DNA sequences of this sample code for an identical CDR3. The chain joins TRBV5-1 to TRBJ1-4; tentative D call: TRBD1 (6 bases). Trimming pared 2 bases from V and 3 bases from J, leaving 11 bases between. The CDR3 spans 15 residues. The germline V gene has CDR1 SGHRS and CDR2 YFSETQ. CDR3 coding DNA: TGCGCCAGCAGCTTCGGGGACACTCCTAATGAAAAACTGTTTTTT. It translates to CASSFGDTPNEKLFF. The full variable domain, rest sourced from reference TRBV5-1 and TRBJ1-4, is KAGVTQTPRYLIKTRGQQVTLSCSPISGHRSVSWYQQTPGQGLQFLFEYFSETQRNKGNFPGRFSGRQFSNSRSEMNVSTLELGDSALYLCASSFGDTPNEKLFFGSGTQLSVL.

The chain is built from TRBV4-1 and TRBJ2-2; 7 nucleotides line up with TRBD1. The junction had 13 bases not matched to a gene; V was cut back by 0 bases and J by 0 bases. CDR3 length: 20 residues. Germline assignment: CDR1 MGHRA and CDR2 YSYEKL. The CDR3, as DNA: TGCGCCAGCAGCCAAGACCAGACAGGGCTTGCATTAGCGAACACCGGGGAGCTGTTTTTT. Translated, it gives CASSQDQTGLALANTGELFF.

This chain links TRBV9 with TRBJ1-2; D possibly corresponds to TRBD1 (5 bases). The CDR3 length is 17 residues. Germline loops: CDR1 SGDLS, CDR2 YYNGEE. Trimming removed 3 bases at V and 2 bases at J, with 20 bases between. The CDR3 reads CASSGAISGPLNYGYTF. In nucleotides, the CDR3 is TGTGCCAGCAGCGGAGCCATTTCAGGGCCGCTCAACTATGGCTACACCTTC.

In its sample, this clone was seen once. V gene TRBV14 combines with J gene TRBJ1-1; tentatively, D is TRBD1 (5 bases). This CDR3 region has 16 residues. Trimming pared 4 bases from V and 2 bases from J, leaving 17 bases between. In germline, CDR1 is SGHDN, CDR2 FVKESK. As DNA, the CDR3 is TGTGCCAGCAGCCGAGGAATATGGCAGGGAAACACTGAAGCTTTCTTT. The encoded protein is CASSRGIWQGNTEAFF.

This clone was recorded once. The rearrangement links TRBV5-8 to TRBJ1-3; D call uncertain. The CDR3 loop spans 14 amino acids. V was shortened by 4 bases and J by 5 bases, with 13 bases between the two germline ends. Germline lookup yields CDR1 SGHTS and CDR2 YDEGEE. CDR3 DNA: TGTGCCAGCAGCCGGACGGAGCATCGAAACACCATATATTTT. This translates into CASSRTEHRNTIYF.

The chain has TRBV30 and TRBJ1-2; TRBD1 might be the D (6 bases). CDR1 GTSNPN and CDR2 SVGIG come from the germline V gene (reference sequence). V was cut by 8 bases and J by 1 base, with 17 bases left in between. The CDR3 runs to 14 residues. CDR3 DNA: TGTGCCCGGGAACGACAGGTTGTTAACTATGGCTACACCTTC. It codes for CARERQVVNYGYTF.

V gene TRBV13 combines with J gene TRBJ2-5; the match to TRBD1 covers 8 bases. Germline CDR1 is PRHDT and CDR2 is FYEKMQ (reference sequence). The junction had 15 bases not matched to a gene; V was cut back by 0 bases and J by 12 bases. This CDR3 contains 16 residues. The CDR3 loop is CASSLGHLGARDRKYF. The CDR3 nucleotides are TGTGCCAGCAGCTTAGGCCACCTGGGCGCCCGGGACAGGAAGTACTTC.

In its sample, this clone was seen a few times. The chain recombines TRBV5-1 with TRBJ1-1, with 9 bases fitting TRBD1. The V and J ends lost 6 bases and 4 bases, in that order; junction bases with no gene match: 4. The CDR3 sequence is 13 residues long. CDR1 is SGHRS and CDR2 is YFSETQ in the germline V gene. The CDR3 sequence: CASNGQGITEAFF. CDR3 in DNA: TGCGCCAGCAACGGACAGGGGATCACTGAAGCTTTCTTT.

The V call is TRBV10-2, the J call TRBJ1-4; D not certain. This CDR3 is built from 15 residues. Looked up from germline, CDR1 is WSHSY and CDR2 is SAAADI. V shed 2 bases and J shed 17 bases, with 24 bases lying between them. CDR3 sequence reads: CASSEAGMLMKRRFF. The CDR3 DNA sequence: TGCGCCAGCAGTGAGGCAGGAATGTTAATGAAAAGGCGATTTTTT.

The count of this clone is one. The CDR3 here is CASSLASGGYNEQFF. CDR3 nucleotides: TGTGCCAGCAGCTTGGCTAGCGGGGGATACAATGAGCAGTTCTTC. The chain carries TRBV7-9 and TRBJ2-1; TRBD2 aligns across 10 bases. V trimming: 3 bases; J trimming: 4 bases; junction bases outside the gene matches: 3. Germline V gives CDR1 SEHNR, CDR2 FQNEAQ (reference sequence). This CDR3 has 15 residues.

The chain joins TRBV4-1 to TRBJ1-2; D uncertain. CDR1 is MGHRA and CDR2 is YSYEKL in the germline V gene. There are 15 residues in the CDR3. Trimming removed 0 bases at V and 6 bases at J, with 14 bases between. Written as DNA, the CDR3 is TGCGCCAGCAGCCAAGAAGCCCTACGAAAAGATGGCTACACCTTC. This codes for CASSQEALRKDGYTF.

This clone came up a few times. In DNA form, the CDR3 reads TGTGCCAGCAGCCAAGAAGGGACGGCTTACGAGCAGTACTTC. This encodes CASSQEGTAYEQYF. The chain employs TRBV14 and TRBJ2-7; D tentatively reads TRBD1 or TRBD2 (5 bases each). The CDR3 contains 14 residues. V was clipped by 0 bases and J by 4 bases, with 10 bases between them. Germline CDR1 is SGHDN and CDR2 is FVKESK.

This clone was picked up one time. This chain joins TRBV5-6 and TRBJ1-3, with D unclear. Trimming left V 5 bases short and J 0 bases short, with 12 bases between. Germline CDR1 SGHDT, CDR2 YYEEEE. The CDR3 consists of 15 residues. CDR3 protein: CASSRAGRSGNTIYF. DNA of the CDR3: TGTGCCAGCAGTCGGGCAGGCCGCTCTGGAAACACCATATATTTT. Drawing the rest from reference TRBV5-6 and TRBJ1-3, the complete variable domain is DAGVTQSPTHLIKTRGQQVTLRCSPKSGHDTVSWYQQALGQGPQFIFQYYEEEERQRGNFPDRFSGHQFPNYSSELNVNALLLGDSALYLCASSRAGRSGNTIYFGEGSWLTVV.

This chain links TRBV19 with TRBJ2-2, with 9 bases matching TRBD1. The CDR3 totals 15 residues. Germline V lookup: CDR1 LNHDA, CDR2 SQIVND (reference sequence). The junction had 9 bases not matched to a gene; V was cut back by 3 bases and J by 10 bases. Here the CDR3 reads CASSMTGTGRLELFF. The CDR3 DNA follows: TGTGCCAGTAGTATGACCGGGACAGGGAGGCTGGAGCTGTTTTTT.

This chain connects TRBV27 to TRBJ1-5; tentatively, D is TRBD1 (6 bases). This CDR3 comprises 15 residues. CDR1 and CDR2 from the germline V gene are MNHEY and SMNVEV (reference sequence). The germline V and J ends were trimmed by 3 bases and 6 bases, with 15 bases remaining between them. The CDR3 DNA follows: TGTGCCAGCAGTTTTGGGGGCGGGCGAGGTCAGCCCCAGCATTTT. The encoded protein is CASSFGGGRGQPQHF.

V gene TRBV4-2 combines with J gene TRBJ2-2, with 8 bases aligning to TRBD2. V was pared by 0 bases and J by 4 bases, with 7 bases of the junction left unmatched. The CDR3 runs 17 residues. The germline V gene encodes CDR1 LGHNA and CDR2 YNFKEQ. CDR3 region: CASSQDLSGGPTGELFF. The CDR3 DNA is TGTGCCAGCAGCCAAGACTTGTCGGGGGGGCCCACCGGGGAGCTGTTTTTT.

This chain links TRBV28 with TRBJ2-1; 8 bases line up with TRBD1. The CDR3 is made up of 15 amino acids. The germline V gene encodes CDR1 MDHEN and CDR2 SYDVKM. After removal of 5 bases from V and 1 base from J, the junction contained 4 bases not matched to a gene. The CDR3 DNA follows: TGTGCCAGCAGTCAGGACAGGGTATCCTACAATGAGCAGTTCTTC. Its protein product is CASSQDRVSYNEQFF.